The rows below give T cell receptor beta chains drawn from one sample of a study of OX40 agonist ivuxolimab in advanced cancers. Sequenced by immunoSEQ multiplex PCR; TCRdb stores in-frame clones only, minus some. The sample records about 68,000 clones, over 75% being singletons. Sequencing used CD4+ or CD8+ T cells sorted from blood, obtained in a trial of the OX40 agonist ivuxolimab. The receptor source for this set is an adult with an advanced solid tumor such as melanoma, head and neck, liver or kidney cancer. Both conserved end residues are part of each CDR3. The D gene is left open where the match is weak. Part of the rows lack a size; the others show once, few, many or a class for expanded clones.

cdr3_nt cdr3_aa j_call clone_size d_call v_call
TGTGCCAGCAGCTTAGAAAGGGGCTTCTACGAGCAGTACTTC CASSLERGFYEQYF TRBJ2-7 few . TRBV11-3
TGTGCCAGCAGCGTAGTAGGAGGGAGCAATGAGCAGTTCTTC CASSVVGGSNEQFF TRBJ2-1 few . TRBV9
TGTGCCAGTAGTATAGGGGCCAGCACAGATACGCAGTATTTT CASSIGASTDTQYF TRBJ2-3 . . TRBV19
TGTGCCAGTCAGGAGGGAAGGGGCAATCAGCCCCAGCATTTT CASQEGRGNQPQHF TRBJ1-5 . . TRBV27
TGTGCCAGCAGCTTACACAGGGGGCTCTACGGCTACACCTTC CASSLHRGLYGYTF TRBJ1-2 . TRBD1 TRBV7-2
TGTGCCAGCTCACCAAATCGGGGACCAAGCTCTGGAAACACCATATATTTT CASSPNRGPSSGNTIYF TRBJ1-3 . . TRBV18
TGTGCCAGCAGCTTTACAGATACGCAGTATTTT CASSFTDTQYF TRBJ2-3 . . TRBV7-2
TGTGCCACCCGGCCCCCGGACAGAAAAGAGACCCAGTACTTC CATRPPDRKETQYF TRBJ2-5 . . TRBV10-3
TGCGCCAGCAGCACTGGGACAGTTGGAGCTTTCTTT CASSTGTVGAFF TRBJ1-1 few TRBD1 TRBV5-1
TGTGCCAGCAGTGAAATCCCGAACACTGAAGCTTTCTTT CASSEIPNTEAFF TRBJ1-1 . . TRBV6-1
TGCGCCAGCAGCTTGGGGCACCGAGGCACCGGGGAGCTGTTTTTT CASSLGHRGTGELFF TRBJ2-2 few . TRBV5-1
TGTGCCAGCAGTCCCGGGACAGGTTTGCATGAGCAGTTCTTC CASSPGTGLHEQFF TRBJ2-1 . TRBD1 TRBV6-5
TGTGCCAGCAGCCCCGGAGGGGCGGCGGTGAACTACGAGCAGTACTTC CASSPGGAAVNYEQYF TRBJ2-7 . . TRBV5-8
TGTGCCAGCAGGGGGGCCAACAATCAGCCCCAGCATTTT CASRGANNQPQHF TRBJ1-5 . . TRBV6-1
TGTGCCAGCGAGGGACAGGGGTACGAGCAGTACTTC CASEGQGYEQYF TRBJ2-7 . TRBD1 TRBV6-5
TGTGCCACCAGCAGCGTGGTTATTACCCAGCCCCAGCATTTT CATSSVVITQPQHF TRBJ1-5 . . TRBV15
TGTGCCACCCACTCCGGGACAGGGGACAATGAGCAGTTCTTC CATHSGTGDNEQFF TRBJ2-1 . TRBD1 TRBV6-1
TGTGCCAGTAATCGGGCGCAAAACACGGACTATGGCTACACCTTC CASNRAQNTDYGYTF TRBJ1-2 once . TRBV19
TGTGCCAGCAGCGTATCGGGGGCTGGAAACACCATATATTTT CASSVSGAGNTIYF TRBJ1-3 . . TRBV9
TGTGCCAGCTCACAAGGGACAGGGGGCTACAATGAGCAGTTCTTC CASSQGTGGYNEQFF TRBJ2-1 few TRBD1 TRBV18
TGTGCCAGCAGTGAAGCTCGGATCCGCACAGATACGCAGTATTTT CASSEARIRTDTQYF TRBJ2-3 . . TRBV6-1
TGTGCCAGCAGTTACCAAGCCGGGACAGCGGTTGGCGAGCAGTACTTC CASSYQAGTAVGEQYF TRBJ2-7 once TRBD1 TRBV6-5
TGTGCCAGCAGCACCCCCCCGACGGGGAACTATGGCTACACCTTC CASSTPPTGNYGYTF TRBJ1-2 . . TRBV7-9
TGTGCCAGCAGAGCGACAGGCAATCAGCCCCAGCATTTT CASRATGNQPQHF TRBJ1-5 . . TRBV6-1
TGCAGCGTTGAGGTAGCGGGGTTTAATGAGCAGTTCTTC CSVEVAGFNEQFF TRBJ2-1 once TRBD2 TRBV29-1
TGTGCCAGTGGGACAGGCCCTTACGAGCAGTACTTC CASGTGPYEQYF TRBJ2-7 . TRBD1 TRBV6-5
TGTGCCAGCAGTGGTTCTGGGCGGTACTACACAGATACGCAGTATTTT CASSGSGRYYTDTQYF TRBJ2-3 . . TRBV25-1
TGTGCCAGCAGTCCGCAGGGGGGACGAAATGAAAAACTGTTTTTT CASSPQGGRNEKLFF TRBJ1-4 . TRBD1 TRBV6-6
TGTGCCAGCAGCCAGGCGGGGACCACCTACAATGAGCAGTTCTTC CASSQAGTTYNEQFF TRBJ2-1 few . TRBV14
TGTGCCAGCAGCCCGGGACTAGCTAGCAATGAGCAGTTCTTC CASSPGLASNEQFF TRBJ2-1 . TRBD2 TRBV7-2
TGTGCCAGCAGCTTAGCTGGCCGGGGGGCGGCCGGGGAGCTGTTTTTT CASSLAGRGAAGELFF TRBJ2-2 . . TRBV7-9
TGTGCCAGCAGCTTGCGGGTACAGAACACCGGGGAGCTGTTTTTT CASSLRVQNTGELFF TRBJ2-2 . . TRBV7-2
TGCGCCAGCAGCCTTCGACCCCGACAGGGGGCTAGGGACACTGAAGCTTTCTTT CASSLRPRQGARDTEAFF TRBJ1-1 . TRBD1 TRBV4-1
TGTGCCAGCGCGGAGGGGGTTGGAAACACCATATATTTT CASAEGVGNTIYF TRBJ1-3 . . TRBV9
TGTGCCAGCAGTCCCGACCCTAATTCACCCCTCCACTTT CASSPDPNSPLHF TRBJ1-6 . . TRBV6-5
TGTGCCAGCAGTCGACAGGTCGCCTACGAGCAGTACTTC CASSRQVAYEQYF TRBJ2-7 . . TRBV6-6
TGCGCCAGCAGCTCTCGGACAGGGGGCGAGGTGAATAATTCACCCCTCCACTTT CASSSRTGGEVNNSPLHF TRBJ1-6 once TRBD1 TRBV5-1
TGTGCCAGCAGCTTGGAGTGGAGGAACACTGAAGCTTTCTTT CASSLEWRNTEAFF TRBJ1-1 . . TRBV5-6
TGCACCAGCAGTCCCGGGACAGGGGCTAACTATGGCTACACCTTC CTSSPGTGANYGYTF TRBJ1-2 . TRBD1 TRBV10-2
TGTGCCAGCAAGGGGACAGGGAGACAGCAGTACTTC CASKGTGRQQYF TRBJ2-7 . TRBD1 TRBV2
TGTGCCACTTGGGGAGATACGCAGTATTTT CATWGDTQYF TRBJ2-3 . . TRBV10-3
TGTGCCAGCAGTGTAGGGCCGAACCAAGAGACCCAGTACTTC CASSVGPNQETQYF TRBJ2-5 . . TRBV2
TGTGCCAGCATATCGACTAGCGGGGGGGTCCAGTACTTC CASISTSGGVQYF TRBJ2-5 few TRBD2 TRBV2
TGTGCCAGCACCCCAGGGCTTGGCATGAACACTGAAGCTTTCTTT CASTPGLGMNTEAFF TRBJ1-1 . . TRBV2
TGTGCCAGCAGCTTGGCCCACAGGGGAGGGGAGACCCAGTACTTC CASSLAHRGGETQYF TRBJ2-5 . . TRBV7-2
TGTGCCAGCAGTGGGGTAGGGACTAACTATGGCTACACCTTC CASSGVGTNYGYTF TRBJ1-2 few . TRBV5-4
TGTGCCAGCAGCCAAGTCGGACAGGGAGAAGAGACCCAGTACTTC CASSQVGQGEETQYF TRBJ2-5 . TRBD1 TRBV4-2
TGTGCCAGCAGCTTAGAGGGAATTGGGTACAATGAGCAGTTCTTC CASSLEGIGYNEQFF TRBJ2-1 . . TRBV13
TGTGCCAGCAGCACCTTTCCGGGACAGTCTGGAAACACCATATATTTT CASSTFPGQSGNTIYF TRBJ1-3 . TRBD1 TRBV7-2
TGTGCCAGCAGTGAAGGGACAGATGGCTACACCTTC CASSEGTDGYTF TRBJ1-2 . . TRBV2
TGTGCCAGCAGTGAAAACGGCAAACCTGAGCTGTTTTTT CASSENGKPELFF TRBJ2-2 few . TRBV6-1
TGTGCCAGCAGCGTGACAGGGGGGAATCAGCCCCAGCATTTT CASSVTGGNQPQHF TRBJ1-5 . TRBD1 TRBV5-5